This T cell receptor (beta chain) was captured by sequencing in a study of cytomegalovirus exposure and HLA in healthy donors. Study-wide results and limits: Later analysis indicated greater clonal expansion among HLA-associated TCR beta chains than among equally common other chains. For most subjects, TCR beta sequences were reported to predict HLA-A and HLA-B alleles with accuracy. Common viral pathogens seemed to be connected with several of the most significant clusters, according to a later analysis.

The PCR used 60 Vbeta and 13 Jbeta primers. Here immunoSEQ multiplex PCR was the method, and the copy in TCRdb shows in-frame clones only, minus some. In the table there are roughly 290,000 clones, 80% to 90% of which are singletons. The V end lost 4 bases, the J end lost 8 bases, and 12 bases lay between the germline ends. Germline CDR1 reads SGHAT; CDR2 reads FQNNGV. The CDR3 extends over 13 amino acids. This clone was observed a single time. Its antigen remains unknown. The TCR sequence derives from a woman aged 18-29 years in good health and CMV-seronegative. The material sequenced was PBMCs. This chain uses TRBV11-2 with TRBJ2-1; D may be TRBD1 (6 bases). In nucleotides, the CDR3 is TGTGCCAGCAGCTCCTGGACAGTGGATGAGCAGTTCTTC. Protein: CASSSWTVDEQFF.